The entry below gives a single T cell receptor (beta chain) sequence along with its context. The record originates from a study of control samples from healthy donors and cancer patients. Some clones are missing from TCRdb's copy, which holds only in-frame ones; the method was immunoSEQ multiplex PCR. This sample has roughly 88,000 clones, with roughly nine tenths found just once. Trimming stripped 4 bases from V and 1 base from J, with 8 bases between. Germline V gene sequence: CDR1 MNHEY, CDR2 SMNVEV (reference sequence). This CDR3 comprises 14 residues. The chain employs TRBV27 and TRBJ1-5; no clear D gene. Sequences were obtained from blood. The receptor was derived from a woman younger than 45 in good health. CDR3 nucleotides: TGTGCCAGCAGTTCCGGACTCAGCAATCAGCCCCAGCATTTT. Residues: CASSSGLSNQPQHF.